The 2 T cell receptor beta chains below all came from one sample that was sequenced in a study of blood T cell repertoires in COVID-19. The table came from immunoSEQ multiplex PCR; TCRdb's copy has only in-frame clones and leaves some out. Altogether about 250,000 clones are present, about 91% being singletons, with the ten largest covering over 1.1%. Sequenced: peripheral blood. All receptors derive from a man of 80 years or more with acute or convalescent COVID-19.

This chain joins TRBV29-1 and TRBJ1-3; D remains unclear. This CDR3 region has 13 residues. Germline V lookup: CDR1 SQVTM, CDR2 ANQGSEA. The V gene lost 7 bases and the J gene lost 2 bases, with 12 bases spanning the gap. The DNA of the CDR3 is TGCAGCGCTCGAGGGCCAGCTGGAAACACCATATATTTT. It yields the protein CSARGPAGNTIYF.

This chain links TRBV5-1 with TRBJ2-3, with TRBD1 identical over 10 bases. Germline CDR1 reads SGHRS; CDR2 reads YFSETQ. Unmatched junction bases numbered 4, after V lost 5 bases and J lost 1 base. The CDR3 runs 15 residues. The DNA for the CDR3 is TGCGCCAGCAGATCCGGGACAGGGGGCACAGATACGCAGTATTTT. Its protein product is CASRSGTGGTDTQYF. The full variable domain, its missing parts supplied by reference TRBV5-1 and TRBJ2-3, is KAGVTQTPRYLIKTRGQQVTLSCSPISGHRSVSWYQQTPGQGLQFLFEYFSETQRNKGNFPGRFSGRQFSNSRSEMNVSTLELGDSALYLCASRSGTGGTDTQYFGPGTRLTVL.